This T cell receptor (beta chain) derives from a study of blood T cells in healthy people across ages. This CDR3 has 14 residues. Germline lookup yields CDR1 SGDLS and CDR2 YYNGEE. V was pared by 3 bases and J by 3 bases, with 12 bases between. A second PCR, run for roughly 7 to 11 cycles, used a sample-barcoded 5' primer plus a J-beta primer mix. The template-switch adaptor, which had 12 random nucleotides, put a tag on each cDNA molecule. In TCRdb, the 5' RACE reads were re-called with MiXCR into one record per CDR3 protein. The data contain under 2,000,000 distinct CDR3 sequences, roughly 49% of them singletons. A minimum of 7 million PBMCs was isolated per sample.

The clonotype was recovered from a woman between 40 and 55 years old in good health. The chain is built from TRBV9 and TRBJ2-5; TRBD2 might be the D (6 bases). The sequencing input was blood. The CDR3 loop is CASSARDSKETQYF. The CDR3 bases are TGTGCCAGCAGCGCCCGGGACTCAAAAGAGACCCAGTACTTC. The whole variable domain, remainder taken from reference TRBV9 and TRBJ2-5, is DSGVTQTPKHLITATGQRVTLRCSPRSGDLSVYWYQQSLDQGLQFLIQYYNGEERAKGNILERFSAQQFPDLHSELNLSSLELGDSALYFCASSARDSKETQYFGPGTRLLVL.